This T cell receptor (beta chain) comes out of a study of shared clonotypes between healthy human individuals. Findings and caveats of the study: Non-shared clonotypes displayed generation probabilities falling below those of clonotypes present in all four donors.

Original processing notes: Junction-only sequences without quality scores came from ImmunoSEQ, so filtering differed. Method: immunoSEQ multiplex PCR; TCRdb's copy keeps in-frame clones and lacks some. Clone size and V and J calls were adopted from that table, with D and trimming inferred from the DNA. Of hundreds of thousands of clones listed, approximately 74% are singletons. The CDR3 is 16 amino acids. Germline-derived CDR1 and CDR2 are MNHEY and SMNVEV (reference sequence). Unmatched junction bases numbered 7, after V lost 2 bases and J lost 7 bases. A remark on this clone: What it binds is not known.

V gene TRBV27 combines with J gene TRBJ2-2, with 10 bases matching TRBD1. Sequences were obtained from memory CD4+ T cells sorted from blood. Subset specified: CD45RA-negative fraction. The sequence came from a woman in her 30s in good health. The CDR3 nucleotides are TGTGCCAGCAGTTTAGCCGGGACAGGGGATTACGGGGAGCTGTTTTTT. Translating gives CASSLAGTGDYGELFF.